The T cell receptor beta chain under discussion was sequenced for a study of OX40 agonist ivuxolimab in advanced cancers. Across the study: Dose-escalation cases comprised hepatocellular carcinoma, melanoma, renal cell or head and neck cancer. Broader study findings: The average count of expanded clones was higher among CD8+ T cells than among CD4+.

Repertoires were generated with immunoSEQ multiplex PCR, while TCRdb's copy carries only in-frame clones and drops some. The data show roughly 56,000 clones, with about 84% seen just once and roughly 2.7% held by the top ten. For this clone: Its antigen remains unidentified.

The clonotype originates from an adult with an advanced solid tumor such as melanoma, head and neck, liver or kidney cancer. Here the sequenced sample was CD4+ or CD8+ T cells sorted from blood, taken in a trial of the OX40 agonist ivuxolimab.

In DNA form, the CDR3 reads TGTGCCACCAGCAGAGGACCCTCAACACCAGACAGAAACAACAGACCCACCGGGGAGCTGTTTTTT. This encodes CATSRGPSTPDRNNRPTGELFF. This chain uses TRBV15 with TRBJ2-2, with D perhaps matching TRBD1 (5 bases). The V gene lost 1 base and the J gene lost 4 bases, with 31 bases spanning the gap. This CDR3 has 22 residues. The germline V gene encodes CDR1 LNHNV and CDR2 YYDKDF (reference sequence).